The sequence of this TCR beta chain was determined in a study of beta chain features in type 1 diabetes. General study findings and limits: PCR could preferentially amplify shorter templates, alike in patients and controls. Across all four CD4+ subsets, people with type 1 diabetes showed modestly shorter TCRB CDR3s.

All of the isolated RNA was reverse transcribed, so expressed TCRB transcripts were sequenced. Read counts averaged about 3.57 million for samples of naive, central memory and regulatory T cells. Sequencing used immunoSEQ multiplex PCR; TCRdb keeps in-frame clones, though not all of them. The sample carries hundreds of thousands of clones, 7.5% to 10% recorded once. This clone was observed a few times. Its matching antigen is unknown. The sequence came from a woman aged 18-29 years in good health. Sequencing was performed on naive CD4+ T cells from blood.

CDR3 loop: CASARDRFSGNTIYF. The CDR3 DNA sequence: TGTGCTAGTGCCCGGGACAGATTCTCTGGAAACACCATATATTTT. The J gene is TRBJ1-3, the V gene TRBV12-5, with 7 positions matching TRBD1. This CDR3 region has 15 residues. The germline CDR1 and CDR2 sequences are LGHNT and FRNRAP. V gave up 7 bases and J gave up 0 bases; unmatched junction bases: 6.